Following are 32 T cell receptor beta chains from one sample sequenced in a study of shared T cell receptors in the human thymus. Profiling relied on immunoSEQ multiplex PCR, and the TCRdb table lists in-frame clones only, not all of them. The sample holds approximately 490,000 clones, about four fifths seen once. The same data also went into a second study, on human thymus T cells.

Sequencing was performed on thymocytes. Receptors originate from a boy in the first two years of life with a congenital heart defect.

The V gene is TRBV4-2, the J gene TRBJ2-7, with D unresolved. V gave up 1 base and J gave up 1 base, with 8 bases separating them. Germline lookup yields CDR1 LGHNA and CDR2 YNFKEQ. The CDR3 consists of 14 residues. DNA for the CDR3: TGTGCCAGCAGCCAAGTGGTGGCATCCTACGAGCAGTACTTC. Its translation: CASSQVVASYEQYF.

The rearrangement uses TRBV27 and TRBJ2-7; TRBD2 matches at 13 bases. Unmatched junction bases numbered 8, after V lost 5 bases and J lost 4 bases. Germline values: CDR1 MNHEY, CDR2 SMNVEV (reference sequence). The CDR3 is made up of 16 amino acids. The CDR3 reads CASSTSTSGRVYEQYF. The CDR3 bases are TGTGCCAGCAGTACCTCTACTAGCGGGAGGGTTTACGAGCAGTACTTC.

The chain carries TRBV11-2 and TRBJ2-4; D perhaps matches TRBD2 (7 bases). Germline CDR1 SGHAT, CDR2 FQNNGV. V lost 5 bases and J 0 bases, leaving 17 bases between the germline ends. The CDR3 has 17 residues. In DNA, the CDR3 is TGTGCCAGCAGCCTTAGGCGGGGGCTGGGAGCCAAAAACATTCAGTACTTC. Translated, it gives CASSLRRGLGAKNIQYF. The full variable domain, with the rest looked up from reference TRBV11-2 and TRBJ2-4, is EAGVAQSPRYKIIEKRQSVAFWCNPISGHATLYWYQQILGQGPKLLIQFQNNGVVDDSQLPKDRFSAERLKGVDSTLKIQPAKLEDSAVYLCASSLRRGLGAKNIQYFGAGTRLSVL.

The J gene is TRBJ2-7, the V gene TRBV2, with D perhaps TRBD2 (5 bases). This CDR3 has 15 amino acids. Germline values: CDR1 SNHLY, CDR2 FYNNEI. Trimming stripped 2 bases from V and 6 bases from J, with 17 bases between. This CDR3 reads CASSERGLVLREQYF. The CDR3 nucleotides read TGTGCCAGCAGTGAACGCGGGCTGGTCCTACGCGAGCAGTACTTC.

The CDR3 DNA sequence: TGTGCCAGCAGTCCTGACCGGGAGGCAGAGCAGTACTTC. It encodes CASSPDREAEQYF. The gene calls are TRBV5-6 and TRBJ2-7; TRBD2 agrees at 7 bases. The germline gives CDR1 SGHDT, CDR2 YYEEEE. With V trimmed by 5 bases and J by 7 bases, 9 bases remained unmatched. CDR3 size: 13 residues. Drawing the rest from reference TRBV5-6 and TRBJ2-7, the complete variable domain is DAGVTQSPTHLIKTRGQQVTLRCSPKSGHDTVSWYQQALGQGPQFIFQYYEEEERQRGNFPDRFSGHQFPNYSSELNVNALLLGDSALYLCASSPDREAEQYFGPGTRLTVT.

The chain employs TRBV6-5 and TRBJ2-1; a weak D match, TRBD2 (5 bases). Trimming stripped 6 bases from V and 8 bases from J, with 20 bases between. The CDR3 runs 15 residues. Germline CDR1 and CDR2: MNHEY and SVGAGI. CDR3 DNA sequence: TGTGCCAGCAGGATTGGTGGGAGAAACCGTGATGAGCAGTTCTTC. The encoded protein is CASRIGGRNRDEQFF.

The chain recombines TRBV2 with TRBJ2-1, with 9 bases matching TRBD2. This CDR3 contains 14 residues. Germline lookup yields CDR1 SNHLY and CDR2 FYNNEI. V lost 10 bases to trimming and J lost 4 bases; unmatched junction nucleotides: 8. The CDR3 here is CAIPTSGSYNEQFF. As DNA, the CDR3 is TGTGCCATTCCGACTAGCGGATCATACAATGAGCAGTTCTTC.

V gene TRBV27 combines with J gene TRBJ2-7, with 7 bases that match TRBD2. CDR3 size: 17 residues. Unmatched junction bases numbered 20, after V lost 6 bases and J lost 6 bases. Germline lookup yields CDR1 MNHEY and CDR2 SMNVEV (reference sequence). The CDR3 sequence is CASSRTKALAGVGEQYF. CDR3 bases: TGTGCCAGCAGCCGCACTAAGGCTCTGGCGGGAGTTGGCGAGCAGTACTTC.

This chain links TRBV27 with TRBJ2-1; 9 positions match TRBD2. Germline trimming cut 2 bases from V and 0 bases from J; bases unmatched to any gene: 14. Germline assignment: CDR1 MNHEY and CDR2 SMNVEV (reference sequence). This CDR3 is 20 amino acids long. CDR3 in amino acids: CASSLRSGLASASSYNEQFF. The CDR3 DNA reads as TGTGCCAGCAGTTTAAGATCCGGACTAGCGTCCGCGAGCTCCTACAATGAGCAGTTCTTC.

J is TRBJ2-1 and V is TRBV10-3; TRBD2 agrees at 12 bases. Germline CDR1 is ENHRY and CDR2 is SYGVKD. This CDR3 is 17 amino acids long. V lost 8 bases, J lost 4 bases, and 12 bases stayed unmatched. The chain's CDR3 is CAISGLAGGPEYNEQFF. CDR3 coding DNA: TGTGCCATCTCCGGCCTAGCGGGAGGGCCGGAATACAATGAGCAGTTCTTC.

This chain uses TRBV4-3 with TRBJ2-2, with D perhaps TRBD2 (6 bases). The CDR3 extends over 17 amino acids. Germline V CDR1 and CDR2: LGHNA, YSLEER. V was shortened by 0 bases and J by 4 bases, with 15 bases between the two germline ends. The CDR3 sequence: CASSQDKVWEATGELFF. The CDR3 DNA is TGCGCCAGCAGCCAAGATAAGGTGTGGGAGGCCACCGGGGAGCTGTTTTTT.

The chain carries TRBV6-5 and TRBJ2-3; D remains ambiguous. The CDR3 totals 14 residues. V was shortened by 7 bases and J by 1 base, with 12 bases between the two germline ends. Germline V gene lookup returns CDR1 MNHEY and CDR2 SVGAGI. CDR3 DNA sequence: TGTGCCAGCAATCCAAAGCTACGCACAGATACGCAGTATTTT. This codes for CASNPKLRTDTQYF.

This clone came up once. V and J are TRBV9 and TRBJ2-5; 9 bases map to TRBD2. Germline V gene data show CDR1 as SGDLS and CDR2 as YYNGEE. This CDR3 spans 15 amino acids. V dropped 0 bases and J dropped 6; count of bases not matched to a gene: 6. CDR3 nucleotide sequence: TGTGCCAGCAGCGTAGCGGCGGGAGGGCGGAAGACCCAGTACTTC. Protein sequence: CASSVAAGGRKTQYF.

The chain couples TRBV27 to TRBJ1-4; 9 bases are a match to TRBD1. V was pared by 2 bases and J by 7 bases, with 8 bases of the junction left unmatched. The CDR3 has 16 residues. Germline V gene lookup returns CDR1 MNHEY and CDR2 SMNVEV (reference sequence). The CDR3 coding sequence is TGTGCCAGCAGTTTAGGGGTGGGGGGACAGGGTGAAAAACTGTTTTTT. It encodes CASSLGVGGQGEKLFF.

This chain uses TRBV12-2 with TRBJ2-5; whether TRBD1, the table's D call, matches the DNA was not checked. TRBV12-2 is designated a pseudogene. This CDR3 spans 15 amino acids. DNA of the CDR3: TGTGCAAGTCGCTTAGAGAGGGGGAAGGAGGAGACCCAGTACTTC. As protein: CASRLERGKEETQYF.

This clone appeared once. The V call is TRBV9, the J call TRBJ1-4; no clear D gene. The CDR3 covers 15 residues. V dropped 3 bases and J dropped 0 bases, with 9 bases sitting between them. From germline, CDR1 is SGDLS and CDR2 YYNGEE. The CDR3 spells CASSDPEATNEKLFF. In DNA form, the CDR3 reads TGTGCCAGCAGCGACCCAGAGGCAACTAATGAAAAACTGTTTTTT. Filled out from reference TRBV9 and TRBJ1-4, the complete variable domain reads DSGVTQTPKHLITATGQRVTLRCSPRSGDLSVYWYQQSLDQGLQFLIQYYNGEERAKGNILERFSAQQFPDLHSELNLSSLELGDSALYFCASSDPEATNEKLFFGSGTQLSVL.

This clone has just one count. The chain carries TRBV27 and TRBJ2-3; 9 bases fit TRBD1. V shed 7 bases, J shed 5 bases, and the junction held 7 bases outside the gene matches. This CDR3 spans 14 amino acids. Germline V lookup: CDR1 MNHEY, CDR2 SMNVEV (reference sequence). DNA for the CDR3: TGTGCCAGCACAGGACAGGGGCGGGGAGATACGCAGTATTTT. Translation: CASTGQGRGDTQYF.

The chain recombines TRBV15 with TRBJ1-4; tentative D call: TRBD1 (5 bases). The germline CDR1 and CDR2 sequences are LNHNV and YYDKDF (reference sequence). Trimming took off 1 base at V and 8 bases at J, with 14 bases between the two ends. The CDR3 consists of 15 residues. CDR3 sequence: CATSRGRGAREKLFF. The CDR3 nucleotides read TGTGCCACCAGCAGAGGAAGGGGCGCCCGGGAAAAACTGTTTTTT.

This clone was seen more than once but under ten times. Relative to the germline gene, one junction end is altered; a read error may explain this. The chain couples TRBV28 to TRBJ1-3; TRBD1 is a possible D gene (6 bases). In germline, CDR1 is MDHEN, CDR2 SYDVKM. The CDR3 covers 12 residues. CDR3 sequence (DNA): TGCGCCGCCCTGGGGGCCGGAAACACCATATATTTT. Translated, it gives CAALGAGNTIYF.

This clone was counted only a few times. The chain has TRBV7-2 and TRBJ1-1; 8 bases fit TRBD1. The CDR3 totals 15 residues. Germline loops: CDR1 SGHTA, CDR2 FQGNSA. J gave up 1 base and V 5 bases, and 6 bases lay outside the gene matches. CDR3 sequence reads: CASSGTGTGNTEAFF. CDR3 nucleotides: TGTGCCAGCAGCGGAACCGGGACAGGGAACACTGAAGCTTTCTTT.

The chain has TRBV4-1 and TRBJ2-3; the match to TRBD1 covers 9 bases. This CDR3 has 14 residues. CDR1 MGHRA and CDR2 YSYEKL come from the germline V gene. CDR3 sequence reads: CAIPGQGGTDTQYF. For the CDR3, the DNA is TGCGCTATACCGGGACAGGGAGGAACAGATACGCAGTATTTT.

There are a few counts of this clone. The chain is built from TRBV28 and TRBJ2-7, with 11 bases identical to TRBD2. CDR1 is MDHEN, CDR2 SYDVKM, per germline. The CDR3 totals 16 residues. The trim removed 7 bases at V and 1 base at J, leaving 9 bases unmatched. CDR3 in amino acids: CASTYEGLAESYEQYF. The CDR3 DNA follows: TGTGCCAGCACCTACGAGGGACTAGCGGAGTCCTACGAGCAGTACTTC.

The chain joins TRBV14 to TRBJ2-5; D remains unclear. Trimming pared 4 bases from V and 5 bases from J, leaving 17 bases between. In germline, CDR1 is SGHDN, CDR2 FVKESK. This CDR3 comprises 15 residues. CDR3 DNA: TGTGCCAGCAGCCTGCCAAAACCCGATCGGGAGACCCAGTACTTC. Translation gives CASSLPKPDRETQYF.

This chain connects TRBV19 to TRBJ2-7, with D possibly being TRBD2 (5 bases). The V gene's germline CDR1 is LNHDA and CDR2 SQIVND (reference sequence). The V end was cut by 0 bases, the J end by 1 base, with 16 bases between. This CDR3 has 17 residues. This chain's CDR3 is CASSIERTPRGSYEQYF. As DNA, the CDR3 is TGTGCCAGTAGTATAGAAAGGACCCCCAGAGGGTCCTACGAGCAGTACTTC.

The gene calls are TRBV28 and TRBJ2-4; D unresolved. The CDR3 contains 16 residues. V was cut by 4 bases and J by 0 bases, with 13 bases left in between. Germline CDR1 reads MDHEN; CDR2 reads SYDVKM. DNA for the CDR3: TGTGCCAGCAGTTGGGCCCCTAACCTAGCCAAAAACATTCAGTACTTC. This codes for CASSWAPNLAKNIQYF. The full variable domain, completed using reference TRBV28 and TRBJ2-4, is DVKVTQSSRYLVKRTGEKVFLECVQDMDHENMFWYRQDPGLGLRLIYFSYDVKMKEKGDIPEGYSVSREKKERFSLILESASTNQTSMYLCASSWAPNLAKNIQYFGAGTRLSVL.

The CDR3 protein is CASSQTVSGSYYEQYF. CDR3 sequence (DNA): TGTGCCAGCAGCCAAACCGTGAGCGGATCTTACTACGAGCAGTACTTC. The chain links TRBV14 to TRBJ2-7; the D gene is possibly TRBD2 (5 bases). The CDR3 is 16 residues long. The ends were cut back, 2 bases at V and 3 bases at J, with 17 bases in the middle. CDR1 is SGHDN and CDR2 is FVKESK in the germline V gene.

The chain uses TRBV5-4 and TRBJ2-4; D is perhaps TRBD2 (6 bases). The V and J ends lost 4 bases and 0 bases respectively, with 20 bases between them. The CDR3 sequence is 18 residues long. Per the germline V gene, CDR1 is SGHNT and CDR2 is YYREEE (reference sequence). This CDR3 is CASSPGEMGPLAKNIQYF. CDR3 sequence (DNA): TGTGCCAGCAGCCCGGGAGAAATGGGGCCGCTAGCCAAAAACATTCAGTACTTC. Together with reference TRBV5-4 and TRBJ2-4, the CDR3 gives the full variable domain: ETGVTQSPTHLIKTRGQQVTLRCSSQSGHNTVSWYQQALGQGPQFIFQYYREEENGRGNFPPRFSGLQFPNYSSELNVNALELDDSALYLCASSPGEMGPLAKNIQYFGAGTRLSVL.

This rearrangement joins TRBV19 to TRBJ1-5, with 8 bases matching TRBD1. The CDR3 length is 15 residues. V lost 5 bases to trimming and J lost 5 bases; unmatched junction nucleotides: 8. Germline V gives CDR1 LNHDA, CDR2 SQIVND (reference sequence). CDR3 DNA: TGTGCCAGTAGTTCCCGGACAGGGATCCATCAGCCCCAGCATTTT. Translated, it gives CASSSRTGIHQPQHF.

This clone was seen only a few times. CDR3 region: CASRLIHRGNYGYTF. The CDR3 DNA reads TGTGCCAGCAGACTCATTCACAGGGGTAACTATGGCTACACCTTC. The chain carries TRBV6-6 and TRBJ1-2; 7 bases map to TRBD1. Trimming took 6 bases from V and 1 from J; bases not matched to a gene: 8. CDR1 and CDR2 (germline): MNHNY, SVGAGI (reference sequence). CDR3 length: 15 amino acids.

DNA for the CDR3: TGTGCCAGCAGCTTAGGGGTTAGCCGACAGGGCAGCTCCTACGAGCAGTACTTC. As protein: CASSLGVSRQGSSYEQYF. This sequence joins TRBV11-2 and TRBJ2-7, with 7 bases aligning to TRBD1. Germline-derived CDR1 and CDR2 are SGHAT and FQNNGV. The CDR3 consists of 18 residues. The V gene end was trimmed by 1 base and the J gene end by 0 bases; junction bases not matched to a gene: 12. Based on the CDR3 plus reference TRBV11-2 and TRBJ2-7, the full variable domain is EAGVAQSPRYKIIEKRQSVAFWCNPISGHATLYWYQQILGQGPKLLIQFQNNGVVDDSQLPKDRFSAERLKGVDSTLKIQPAKLEDSAVYLCASSLGVSRQGSSYEQYFGPGTRLTVT.

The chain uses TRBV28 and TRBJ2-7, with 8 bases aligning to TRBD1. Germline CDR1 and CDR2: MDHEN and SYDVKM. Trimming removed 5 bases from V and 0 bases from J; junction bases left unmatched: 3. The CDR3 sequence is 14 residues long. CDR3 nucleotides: TGTGCCAGCAGTATGACAGGGGTCTCCTACGAGCAGTACTTC. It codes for CASSMTGVSYEQYF.

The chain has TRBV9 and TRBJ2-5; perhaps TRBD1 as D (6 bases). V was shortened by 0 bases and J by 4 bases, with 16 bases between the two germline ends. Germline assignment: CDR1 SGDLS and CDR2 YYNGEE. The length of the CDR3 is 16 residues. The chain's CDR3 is CASSVAGAGSLETQYF. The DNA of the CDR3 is TGTGCCAGCAGCGTAGCAGGGGCGGGTTCGCTAGAGACCCAGTACTTC.